This section outlines one T cell receptor (beta chain) sequence together with its context. The data derive from a study of shared clonotypes between healthy human individuals. About the research overall: With ages of 18 to 49, the donors were a couple of women and a few men.

For every subset, genomic DNA was evenly distributed across several immunoSEQ plates. Libraries were prepared by immunoSEQ multiplex PCR; TCRdb keeps only in-frame clonotypes and omits some of them. The sample contains roughly 1 million clones, around three quarters of which appear only once. The specimen was memory CD4+ T cells from PBMCs. Subset specified: CD45RA-negative fraction. This TCR was recovered from a man between 18 and 35 years old in good health. Some clones in this sample may be carry-over from other donors' samples.

This CDR3 is CSDGQGATDTQYF. The CDR3 nucleotides are TGCAGCGACGGACAGGGGGCAACAGATACGCAGTATTTT. The gene calls are TRBV29-1 and TRBJ2-3, with TRBD1 identical over 11 bases. Germline V gives CDR1 SQVTM, CDR2 ANQGSEA. This CDR3 spans 13 amino acids. Trimming took 7 bases from V and 3 from J; bases not matched to a gene: 3.